The 3 T cell receptor beta chains reported below all come from one sample, sequenced in a study of regulatory T cells in long-lasting Graves disease. Stated time point: newly diagnosed GD, antithyroid drugs for less than 3 months. RNA extracted from PBMCs served as the sequencing template. Assembly of TCR beta libraries relied on iRepertoire HTBI primers together with Arm-PCR of CDR3 regions. MiXCR, run by TCRdb on the multiplex PCR reads, gives a single entry per CDR3 protein. The sample holds about 470,000 distinct CDR3 sequences, 15% seen once. These sequences were also reported in another study, on T cells in Graves' hyperthyroidism and ophthalmopathy.

The sample was peripheral blood mononuclear cells (PBMCs), taken at new diagnosis, from a patient treated with antithyroid drugs. These receptor sequences come from a woman in her twenties or thirties with Graves disease.

Concerning this clonotype: A clone one base away is much larger, so this may be a read error. V gene TRBV3-1 combines with J gene TRBJ2-4; 7 nucleotides align to TRBD1. The CDR3 is 15 residues long. The J segment lost 6 bases and the V segment lost 8 bases, leaving 13 bases of the junction unmatched. The germline gives CDR1 LGHDT, CDR2 YNNKEL (reference sequence). The chain's CDR3 is CASGRTDRDGNIQYF. In nucleotides, the CDR3 is TGTGCCAGCGGCCGAACTGACAGGGATGGAAACATTCAGTACTTC.

The chain has TRBV6-1 and TRBJ1-4, with 8 bases identical to TRBD1. V lost 8 bases and J lost 8; bases outside the gene matches: 4. Germline CDR1 MNHNS, CDR2 SASEGT. The CDR3 is 12 amino acids. The CDR3 sequence is CASDRGEEKLFF. CDR3 sequence (DNA): TGTGCCAGCGACAGGGGAGAGGAAAAACTGTTTTTT.

This clonotype turned up a few times. The V gene is TRBV27, the J gene TRBJ1-2, with D perhaps TRBD1 (5 bases). The CDR3 consists of 13 residues. Trimming took off 3 bases at V and 4 bases at J, with 9 bases between the two ends. Germline V gene lookup returns CDR1 MNHEY and CDR2 SMNVEV (reference sequence). For the CDR3, the DNA is TGTGCCAGCAGTTTCCAGGGAATCTATGGCTACACCTTC. It specifies CASSFQGIYGYTF.